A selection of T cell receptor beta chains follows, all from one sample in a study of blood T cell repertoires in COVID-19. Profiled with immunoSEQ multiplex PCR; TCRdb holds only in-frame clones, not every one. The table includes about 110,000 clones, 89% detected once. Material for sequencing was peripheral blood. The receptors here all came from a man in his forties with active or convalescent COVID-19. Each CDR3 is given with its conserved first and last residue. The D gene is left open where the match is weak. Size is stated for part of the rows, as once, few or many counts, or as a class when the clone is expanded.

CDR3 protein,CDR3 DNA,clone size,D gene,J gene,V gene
CAWISRASGFYGYTF,TGTGCCTGGATTTCGCGGGCCTCGGGTTTCTATGGCTACACCTTC,-,-,TRBJ1-2,TRBV30
CASSFPAGSSYNSPLHF,TGTGCCAGCAGTTTTCCGGCAGGAAGCTCCTATAATTCACCCCTCCACTTT,-,-,TRBJ1-6,TRBV28
CASSFTDGGNGNTIYF,TGTGCCAGCAGCTTTACGGATGGAGGGAACGGAAACACCATATATTTT,-,-,TRBJ1-3,TRBV5-5
CAWSVSADTQYF,TGTGCCTGGAGTGTCTCTGCAGATACGCAGTATTTT,-,-,TRBJ2-3,TRBV30
CASSLTAVGSDTQYF,TGTGCCAGCAGCCTTACCGCGGTCGGGTCGGATACGCAGTATTTT,-,-,TRBJ2-3,TRBV3-1/TRBV3-2
CASSSRTSGIGDTQYF,TGTGCCAGCAGCTCCCGGACTAGCGGGATCGGCGATACGCAGTATTTT,-,TRBD2,TRBJ2-3,TRBV7-2
CASSIGRAFVVNEQFF,TGTGCCAGTAGTATAGGGAGGGCATTTGTAGTTAATGAGCAGTTCTTC,-,-,TRBJ2-1,TRBV19
CASSRAGMNTEAFF,TGTGCCAGCAGCCGAGCCGGGATGAACACTGAAGCTTTCTTT,few,-,TRBJ1-1,TRBV7-9
CASSLRSVGGGYEAFF,TGTGCCAGTAGTCTACGAAGCGTGGGGGGAGGTTATGAAGCTTTCTTT,few,-,TRBJ1-1,TRBV19
CASTPTTGPLGPQHF,TGTGCCAGCACCCCTACGACAGGACCCTTGGGGCCCCAGCATTTT,-,-,TRBJ1-5,TRBV28
CASIPGTVFMNTEAFF,TGTGCCAGCATCCCCGGGACAGTCTTCATGAACACTGAAGCTTTCTTT,-,TRBD1,TRBJ1-1,TRBV7-2
CASSSYLLAGGSQETQYF,TGTGCCAGCAGCTCCTACCTACTAGCGGGAGGGAGCCAAGAGACCCAGTACTTC,-,TRBD2,TRBJ2-5,TRBV7-2
CASSSGTGNYGYTF,TGTGCCAGCAGTTCCGGGACAGGAAACTATGGCTACACCTTC,once,TRBD1,TRBJ1-2,TRBV3-1/TRBV3-2
CASSLGTGPNEKLFF,TGTGCCAGCAGCTTAGGGACAGGGCCTAATGAAAAACTGTTTTTT,once,TRBD1,TRBJ1-4,TRBV7-7
CASSLGTNIQYF,TGTGCCAGCAGCTTAGGGACTAATATTCAGTATTTT,once,-,TRBJ2-3,TRBV7-2
CASSLDNPNQPQHF,TGCGCCAGCAGTTTAGACAACCCCAATCAGCCCCAGCATTTT,-,-,TRBJ1-5,TRBV5-1
CASSLQGTDTQYF,TGCGCCAGCAGCTTACAGGGAACAGATACGCAGTATTTT,-,-,TRBJ2-3,TRBV5-1
CASSLRGTSGRNYEQYF,TGTGCCAGCAGCTTAAGGGGGACTAGCGGGAGGAATTACGAGCAGTACTTC,-,TRBD2,TRBJ2-7,TRBV11-2
CASKPPGTGLAEAFF,TGTGCCAGCAAGCCCCCCGGGACAGGGCTAGCTGAAGCTTTCTTT,few,TRBD1,TRBJ1-1,TRBV6-5
CATSDSWAGTGQGGYTF,TGTGCCACCAGTGATTCCTGGGCCGGGACAGGGCAGGGCGGCTACACCTTC,-,TRBD1,TRBJ1-2,TRBV24-1
CASSWGQGYGYTF,TGTGCCAGCAGTTGGGGACAGGGATACGGCTACACCTTC,-,TRBD1,TRBJ1-2,TRBV6-2/TRBV6-3
CASSYSTVDGYTF,TGTGCCAGCAGTTACTCGACAGTTGATGGCTACACCTTC,-,-,TRBJ1-2,TRBV6-6
CATSDPREVAQSQYF,TGTGCCACCAGTGACCCCAGGGAGGTGGCTCAGTCGCAGTATTTT,-,-,TRBJ2-3,TRBV24-1
CASSFYLAGLYF,TGTGCCAGCTCCTTTTATTTAGCGGGACTGTATTTT,-,TRBD2,TRBJ2-3,TRBV3-1/TRBV3-2
CASSADRVGGYTF,TGTGCCAGCAGCGCGGACAGGGTGGGTGGCTACACCTTC,-,TRBD1,TRBJ1-2,TRBV5-4
CASSPLAGGNQPQHF,TGTGCCAGCAGCCCTCTGGCAGGGGGCAATCAGCCCCAGCATTTT,few,-,TRBJ1-5,TRBV28
CASSYRAAAHEQYF,TGTGCCAGCAGTTACCGAGCGGCAGCCCACGAGCAGTACTTC,-,-,TRBJ2-7,TRBV6-5
CASSKVTGRSSNQPQHF,TGTGCCAGCAGCAAAGTGACAGGGAGAAGTAGCAATCAGCCCCAGCATTTT,-,-,TRBJ1-5,TRBV21-1
CASNTGTGGYNSPLHF,TGTGCCAGCAACACCGGGACAGGGGGTTATAATTCACCCCTCCACTTT,once,TRBD1,TRBJ1-6,TRBV28
CATSRENRGVTGELFF,TGTGCCACCAGCAGAGAGAACAGGGGGGTCACCGGGGAGCTGTTTTTT,few,TRBD1,TRBJ2-2,TRBV15
CASSLRQGGTDTQYF,TGCGCCAGCAGCTTGAGACAGGGTGGCACAGATACGCAGTATTTT,-,TRBD1,TRBJ2-3,TRBV5-1
CATSDGTSGTYNEQFF,TGTGCCACCAGTGATGGCACTAGCGGGACCTACAATGAGCAGTTCTTC,-,TRBD2,TRBJ2-1,TRBV24-1
CSASIGGSGKNIQYF,TGCAGTGCTAGTATTGGGGGGTCGGGCAAAAACATTCAGTACTTC,-,-,TRBJ2-4,TRBV20-1
CASSPKSGNEKLFF,TGTGCCAGCTCACCAAAGTCCGGGAATGAAAAACTGTTTTTT,-,-,TRBJ1-4,TRBV18
CAIRVGAGEQFF,TGTGCCATCAGGGTGGGAGCAGGTGAGCAGTTCTTC,-,-,TRBJ2-1,TRBV10-3
CASTGQGNTGELFF,TGTGCCAGTACGGGACAGGGGAACACCGGGGAGCTGTTTTTT,-,TRBD1,TRBJ2-2,TRBV19
CASRRWTSGSYEQYF,TGTGCCAGCAGGAGGTGGACTAGCGGCTCCTACGAGCAGTACTTC,-,TRBD2,TRBJ2-7,TRBV3-1/TRBV3-2
CASSLALFVAGVLYEQYF,TGTGCCAGCAGCTTAGCTCTATTCGTTGCGGGCGTTCTGTACGAGCAGTACTTC,-,-,TRBJ2-7,TRBV7-4
CASSRTGTGANYGYTF,TGCGCCAGCAGCCGGACAGGGACGGGAGCTAACTATGGCTACACCTTC,-,TRBD1,TRBJ1-2,TRBV5-1
CASSQTTGTSNQPQHF,TGCGCCAGCAGCCAAACGACAGGGACCAGCAATCAGCCCCAGCATTTT,few,TRBD1,TRBJ1-5,TRBV4-1